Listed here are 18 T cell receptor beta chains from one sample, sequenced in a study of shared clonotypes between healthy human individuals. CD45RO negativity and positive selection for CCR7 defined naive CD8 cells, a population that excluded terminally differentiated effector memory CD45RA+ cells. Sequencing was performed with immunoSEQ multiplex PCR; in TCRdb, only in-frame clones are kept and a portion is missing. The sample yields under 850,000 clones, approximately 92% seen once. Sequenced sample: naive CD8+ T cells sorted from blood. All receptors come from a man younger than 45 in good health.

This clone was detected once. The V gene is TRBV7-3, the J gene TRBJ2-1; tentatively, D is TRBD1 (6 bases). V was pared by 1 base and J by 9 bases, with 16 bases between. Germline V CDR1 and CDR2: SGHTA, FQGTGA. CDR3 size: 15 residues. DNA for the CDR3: TGTGCCAGCAGCTTAAATGCAGGGGTGGTGGGTGAGCAGTTCTTC. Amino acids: CASSLNAGVVGEQFF.

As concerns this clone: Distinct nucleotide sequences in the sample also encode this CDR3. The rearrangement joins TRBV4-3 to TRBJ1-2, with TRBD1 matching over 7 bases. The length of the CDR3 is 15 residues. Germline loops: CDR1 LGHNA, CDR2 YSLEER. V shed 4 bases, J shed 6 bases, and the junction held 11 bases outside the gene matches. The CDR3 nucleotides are TGCGCCAGCAGCCCCCCCGACAGGGCGAAGAATGGCTACACCTTC. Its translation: CASSPPDRAKNGYTF.

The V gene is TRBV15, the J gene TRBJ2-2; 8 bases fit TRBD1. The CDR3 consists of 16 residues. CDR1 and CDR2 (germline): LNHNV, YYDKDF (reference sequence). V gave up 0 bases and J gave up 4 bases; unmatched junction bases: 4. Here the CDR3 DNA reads TGTGCCACCAGCAGAGATTCTGACAGGGGCACCGGGGAGCTGTTTTTT. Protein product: CATSRDSDRGTGELFF.

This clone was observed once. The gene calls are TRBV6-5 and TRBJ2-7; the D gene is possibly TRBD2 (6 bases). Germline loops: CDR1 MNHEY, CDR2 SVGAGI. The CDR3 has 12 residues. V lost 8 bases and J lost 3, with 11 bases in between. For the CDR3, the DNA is TGTGCCAGCGGAAGGGACTTCTACGAGCAGTACTTC. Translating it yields CASGRDFYEQYF.

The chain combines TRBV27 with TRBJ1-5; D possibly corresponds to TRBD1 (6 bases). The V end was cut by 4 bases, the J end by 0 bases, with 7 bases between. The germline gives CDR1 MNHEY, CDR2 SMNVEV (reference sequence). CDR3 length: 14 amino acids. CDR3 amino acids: CASSYRASNQPQHF. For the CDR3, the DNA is TGTGCCAGCAGTTACAGGGCTAGCAATCAGCCCCAGCATTTT.

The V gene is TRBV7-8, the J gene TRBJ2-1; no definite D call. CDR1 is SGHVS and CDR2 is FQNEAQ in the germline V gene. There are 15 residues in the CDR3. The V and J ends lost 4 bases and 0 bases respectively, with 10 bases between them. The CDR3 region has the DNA TGTGCCAGCAGCTCGGTCCCGAGCTCCTACAATGAGCAGTTCTTC. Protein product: CASSSVPSSYNEQFF.

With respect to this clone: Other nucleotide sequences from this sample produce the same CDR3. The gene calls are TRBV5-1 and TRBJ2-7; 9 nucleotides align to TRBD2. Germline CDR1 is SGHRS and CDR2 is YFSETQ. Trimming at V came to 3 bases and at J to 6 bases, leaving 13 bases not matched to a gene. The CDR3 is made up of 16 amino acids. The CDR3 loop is CASSYGLAGAFVEQYF. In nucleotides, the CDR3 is TGCGCCAGCAGCTATGGTTTAGCGGGAGCCTTTGTCGAGCAGTACTTC.

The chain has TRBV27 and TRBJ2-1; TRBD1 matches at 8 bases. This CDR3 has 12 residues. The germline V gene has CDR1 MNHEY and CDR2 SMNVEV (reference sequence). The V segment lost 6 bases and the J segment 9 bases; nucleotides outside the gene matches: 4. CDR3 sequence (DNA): TGTGCCAGCAGCCTGACAGGGGCTGAGCAGTTCTTC. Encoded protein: CASSLTGAEQFF.

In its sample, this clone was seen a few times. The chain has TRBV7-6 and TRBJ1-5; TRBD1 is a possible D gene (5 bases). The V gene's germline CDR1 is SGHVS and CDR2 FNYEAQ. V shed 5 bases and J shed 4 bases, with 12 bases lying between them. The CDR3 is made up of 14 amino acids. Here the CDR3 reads CASSLGDGNQPQHF. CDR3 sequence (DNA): TGTGCCAGCAGCCTAGGGGACGGGAATCAGCCCCAGCATTTT. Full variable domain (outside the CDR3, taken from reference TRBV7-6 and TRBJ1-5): GAGVSQSPRYKVTKRGQDVALRCDPISGHVSLYWYRQALGQGPEFLTYFNYEAQQDKSGLPNDRFSAERPEGSISTLTIQRTEQRDSAMYRCASSLGDGNQPQHFGDGTRLSIL.

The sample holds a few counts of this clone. The CDR3 sequence is CASSPDWAPRDEQFF. Written as DNA, the CDR3 is TGTGCCAGCAGCCCAGACTGGGCCCCGAGGGATGAGCAGTTCTTC. The chain carries TRBV7-2 and TRBJ2-1; D is perhaps TRBD2 (5 bases). The V end lost 5 bases, the J end lost 8 bases, and 19 bases lay between the germline ends. The germline V gene encodes CDR1 SGHTA and CDR2 FQGNSA. The CDR3 runs 15 residues.

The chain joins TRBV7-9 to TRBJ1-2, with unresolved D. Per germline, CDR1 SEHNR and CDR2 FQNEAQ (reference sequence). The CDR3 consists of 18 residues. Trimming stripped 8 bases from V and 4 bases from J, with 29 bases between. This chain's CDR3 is CASVRDGVAERPVYGYTF. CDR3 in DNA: TGTGCCAGCGTGCGGGATGGAGTAGCCGAAAGACCCGTCTATGGCTACACCTTC.

CDR3 DNA sequence: TGTGCCAGCAGTTTCCCGACATCCATGAGCTCCTACAATGAGCAGTTCTTC. Protein sequence: CASSFPTSMSSYNEQFF. This chain connects TRBV28 to TRBJ2-1; D is unresolved. CDR1 MDHEN and CDR2 SYDVKM come from the germline V gene. Trimming removed 3 bases from V and 0 bases from J, with 15 bases in between. The CDR3 consists of 17 residues.

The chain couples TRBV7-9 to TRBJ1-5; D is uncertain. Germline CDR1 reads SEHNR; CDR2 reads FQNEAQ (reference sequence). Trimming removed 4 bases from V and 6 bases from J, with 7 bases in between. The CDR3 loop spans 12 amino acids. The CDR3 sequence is CASSSPTQPQHF. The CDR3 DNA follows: TGTGCCAGCAGCTCGCCAACTCAGCCCCAGCATTTT.

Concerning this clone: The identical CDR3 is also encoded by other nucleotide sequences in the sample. CDR3 amino acids: CASSLSRTDTQYF. CDR3 coding DNA: TGTGCCAGCAGTTTATCCCGCACAGATACGCAGTATTTT. The chain links TRBV27 to TRBJ2-3, with D unclear. This CDR3 comprises 13 residues. Germline CDR1 reads MNHEY; CDR2 reads SMNVEV (reference sequence). V shed 0 bases and J shed 1 base, with 2 bases lying between them.

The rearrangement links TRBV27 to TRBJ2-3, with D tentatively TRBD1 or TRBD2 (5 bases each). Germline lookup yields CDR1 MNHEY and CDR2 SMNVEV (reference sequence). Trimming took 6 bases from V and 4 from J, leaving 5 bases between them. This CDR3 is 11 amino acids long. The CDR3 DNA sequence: TGTGCCAGCAGGGGGGCAGATACGCAGTATTTT. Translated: CASRGADTQYF.

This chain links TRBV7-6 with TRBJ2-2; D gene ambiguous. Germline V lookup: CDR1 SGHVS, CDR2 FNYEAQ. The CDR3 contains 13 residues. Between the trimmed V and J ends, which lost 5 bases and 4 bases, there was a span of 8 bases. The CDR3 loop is CASSPRFTGELFF. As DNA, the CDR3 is TGTGCCAGCAGCCCGAGGTTCACCGGGGAGCTGTTTTTT.

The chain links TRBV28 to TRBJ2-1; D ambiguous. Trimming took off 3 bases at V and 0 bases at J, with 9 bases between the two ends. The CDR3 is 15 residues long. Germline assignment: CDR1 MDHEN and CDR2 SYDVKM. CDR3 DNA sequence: TGTGCCAGCAGTTTTGAGAGAAGCTCCTACAATGAGCAGTTCTTC. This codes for CASSFERSSYNEQFF.

The CDR3 spells CSARGAGYGYTF. CDR3 coding DNA: TGCAGCGCCAGGGGGGCCGGCTATGGCTACACCTTC. The chain uses TRBV29-1 and TRBJ1-2; 7 bases match TRBD1. V lost 7 bases, J lost 4 bases, and 6 bases stayed unmatched. Per germline, CDR1 SQVTM and CDR2 ANQGSEA. The CDR3 contains 12 residues.